This T cell receptor beta chain stems from a study of T cell responses to AZD1222 COVID-19 vaccine. Germline V lookup: CDR1 LNHDA, CDR2 SQIVND (reference sequence). V was clipped by 6 bases and J by 1 base, with 9 bases between them. This CDR3 is built from 13 residues. A note on this clone: Its antigen is currently unknown.

Study-level findings and limits: Unmutated variant regions are reportedly targeted by nearly half of spike-specific TCRs. Clonal diversity was possibly underestimated, and the donors were mostly white British, with more females. Vaccination with two AZD1222 doses was followed by a rise in Spike-specific TCR breadth and depth.

Measured with immunoSEQ multiplex PCR; TCRdb has only the in-frame clones, and not every one. The sample has about 200,000 clones, approximately 92% seen once. The chain couples TRBV19 to TRBJ1-1; perhaps TRBD1 as D (5 bases). The specimen was peripheral blood, collected on day 0 of AZD1222 vaccination. This TCR was sampled from an adult in good health. CDR3 sequence: CASSTDRNTEAFF. Written as DNA, the CDR3 is TGTGCCAGTAGCACAGACAGGAACACTGAAGCTTTCTTT.